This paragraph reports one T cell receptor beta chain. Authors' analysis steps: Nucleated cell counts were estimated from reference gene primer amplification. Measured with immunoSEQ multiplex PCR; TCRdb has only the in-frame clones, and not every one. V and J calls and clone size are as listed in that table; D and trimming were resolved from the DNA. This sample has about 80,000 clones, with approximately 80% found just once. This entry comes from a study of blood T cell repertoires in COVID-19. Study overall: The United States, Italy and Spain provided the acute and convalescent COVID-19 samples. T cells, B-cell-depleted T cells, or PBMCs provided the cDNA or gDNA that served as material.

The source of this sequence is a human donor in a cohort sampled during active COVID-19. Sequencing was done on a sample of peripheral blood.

CDR3: CASSQGAGGAGEQYF. Written as DNA, the CDR3 is TGTGCCAGCAGCCAAGGGGCGGGGGGCGCGGGCGAGCAGTACTTC. V usage is TRBV3-1 (or the pseudogene TRBV3-2) and J usage is TRBJ2-7; 8 nucleotides agree with TRBD2. V lost 1 base and J lost 6; bases outside the gene matches: 8. This CDR3 comprises 15 residues. Germline V lookup: CDR1 LGHDT, CDR2 YNNKEL (reference sequence).